This T cell receptor beta chain was sequenced in a study of cytotoxic CD8 clonotypes in ibrutinib-treated CLL (dated by TCRdb to the early 2020s). Looking at the study overall: The cohort had 11 relapsed/refractory and 15 treatment-naive patients; approximately 17 were IGHV unmutated. Responses were partial in around 25 patients and complete in 2; after median approximately 69 months follow-up, about 14 stayed in remission and 12 progressed. The response samples were drawn at a median of around eleven months into treatment, with a range of about 6 to 36 months. Samples averaged around 280,000 productive templates and 80,000 to 100,000 productive rearrangements. Of the approximately 87 participants in the trial, 26 had longitudinal samples available. Cryopreserved peripheral blood mononuclear cells were obtained before treatment, at response, and at either sustained remission or disease progression. Patients were still on ibrutinib when every remission and progressive disease sample was collected.

Each clonotype received, on average, around 10x coverage in deep resolution sequencing performed on a MiSeq, where the target depth lay between 1 in 1 million and 1 in 200,000 T cells. TCR beta libraries were generated with the immunoSEQ hsTCRB Kit. The authors processed their data as follows. The data were analyzed with ImmunoSEQ Analyzer and ImmunoSEQ Data Assistant, and V, D and J gene assignments followed IMGT definitions. Clonality, which ranges from 0 to 1, was calculated as one minus the normalized Shannon entropy of productive rearrangement frequencies. Only overrepresented clonotypes making up at least 0.05% of each patient's repertoire were included in the public clonotype analysis. Thirteen age-matched healthy donor repertoires from immuneACCESS were used as controls for clonality. TCRdb re-hosts the immuneACCESS table, in-frame sequences only. Its copies lack some clones; in the studies checked, an unresolved V gene accounts for under half of them, and the cause for the rest is not known. The V and J calls and clone size are taken from that table; D and trimming were inferred from the DNA. The sample table records a few hundred thousand clones; around 70% of these occur just once. The ten biggest clones cover 15% of the sample.

As for this clone: Its antigen remains unidentified. Nothing much larger sits one base from this clone, and base qualities are not available.

Per the publication, the time point label means: roughly 2 years on ibrutinib. Approximately 2 micrograms of genomic DNA were extracted from cryopreserved PBMCs for TCR beta library preparation. Longitudinal blood samples from CLL patients on ibrutinib monotherapy were analyzed using high-throughput TCR beta sequencing. The patients took part in an open-label, single-center phase 2 trial of ibrutinib monotherapy. Study-level results and caveats: Public clonotypes were rare and either contracted or stayed stable during treatment, and the rise in clonality at ibrutinib response reflected the expansion of private clonotypes. Clonality rose at ibrutinib response, remained stable during sustained remission, and dropped back toward baseline at progression. Lymph node repertoires were not examined, and the timing of sampling was not matched between patients in sustained remission and those whose disease progressed. Baseline clonality was found to be higher than that of age-matched healthy donors and was strongly correlated with circulating CD8+ T-cell counts.

Sequencing used PBMCs, obtained after 24 months of ibrutinib treatment. The TCR was taken from a human donor with chronic lymphocytic leukemia.

The CDR3: CASSLGLANTGELFF. In nucleotides, the sequence is TGTGCCAGCAGTTTGGGGCTAGCGAACACCGGGGAGCTGTTTTTT. The chain is made from TRBV28 and TRBJ2-2, with TRBD1 perhaps the D gene, on 5 matching bases. V loses 3 bases of germline sequence and J loses 0 bases, and the interval between the two ends is 8 bases. From the germline V gene, CDR1 is MDHEN and CDR2 is SYDVKM. The CDR3 goes from the cysteine to the phenylalanine over 15 residues. Just the 45-base CDR3 DNA is kept, in frame starting at base 1.